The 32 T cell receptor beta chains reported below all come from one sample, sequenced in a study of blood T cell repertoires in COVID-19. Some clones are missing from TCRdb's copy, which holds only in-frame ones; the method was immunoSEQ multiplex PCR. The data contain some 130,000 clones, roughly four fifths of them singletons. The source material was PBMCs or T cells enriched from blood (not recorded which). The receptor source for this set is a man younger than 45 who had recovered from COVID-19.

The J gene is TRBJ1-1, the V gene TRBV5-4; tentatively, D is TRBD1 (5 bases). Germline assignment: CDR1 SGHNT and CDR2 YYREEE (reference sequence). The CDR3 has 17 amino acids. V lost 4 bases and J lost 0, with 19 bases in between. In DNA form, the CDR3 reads TGTGCCAGCAGCCCCATCGGCGGGGCGGGAATGAACACTGAAGCTTTCTTT. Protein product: CASSPIGGAGMNTEAFF.

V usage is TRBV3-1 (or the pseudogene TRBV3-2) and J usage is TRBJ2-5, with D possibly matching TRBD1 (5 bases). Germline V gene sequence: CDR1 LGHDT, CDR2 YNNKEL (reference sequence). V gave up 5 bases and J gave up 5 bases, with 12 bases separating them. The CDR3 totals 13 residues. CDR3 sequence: CASSTDMGETQYF. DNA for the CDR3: TGTGCCAGCAGCACGGACATGGGCGAGACCCAGTACTTC.

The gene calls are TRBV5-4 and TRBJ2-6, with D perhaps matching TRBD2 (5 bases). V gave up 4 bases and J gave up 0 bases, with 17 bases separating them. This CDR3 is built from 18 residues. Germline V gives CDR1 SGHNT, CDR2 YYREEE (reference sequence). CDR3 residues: CASSPQEGRSSGANVLTF. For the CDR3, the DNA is TGTGCCAGCAGCCCCCAAGAGGGCCGTAGCTCTGGGGCCAACGTCCTGACTTTC.

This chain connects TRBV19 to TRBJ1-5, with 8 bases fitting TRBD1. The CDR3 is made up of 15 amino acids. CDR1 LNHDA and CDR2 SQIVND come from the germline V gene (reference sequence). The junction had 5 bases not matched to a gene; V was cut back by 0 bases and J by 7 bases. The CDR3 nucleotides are TGTGCCAGTAGTATAGATCAGGGGGCGCGGCAGCCCCAGCATTTT. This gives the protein CASSIDQGARQPQHF.

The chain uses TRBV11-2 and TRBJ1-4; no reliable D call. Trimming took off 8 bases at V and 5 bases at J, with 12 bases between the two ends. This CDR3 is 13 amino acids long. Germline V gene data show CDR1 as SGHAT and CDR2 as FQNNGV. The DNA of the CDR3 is TGTGCCAGCCGTAGAGGACTAAATGAAAAACTGTTTTTT. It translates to CASRRGLNEKLFF.

CDR3 coding DNA: TGTGCCAGCATCGGGGTTATGAACACTGAAGCTTTCTTT. Translation gives CASIGVMNTEAFF. V is TRBV12-3 or TRBV12-4 and J is TRBJ1-1; D remains unclear. Trimming removed 7 bases from V and 0 bases from J, with 9 bases in between. This CDR3 has 13 amino acids.

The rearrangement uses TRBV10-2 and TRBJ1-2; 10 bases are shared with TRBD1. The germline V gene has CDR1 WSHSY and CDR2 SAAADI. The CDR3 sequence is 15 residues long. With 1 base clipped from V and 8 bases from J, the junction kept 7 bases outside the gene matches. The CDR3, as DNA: TGCGCCAGCAGTGAGTGGACAGGGGGGTTTCGCGGCTACACCTTC. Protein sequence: CASSEWTGGFRGYTF.

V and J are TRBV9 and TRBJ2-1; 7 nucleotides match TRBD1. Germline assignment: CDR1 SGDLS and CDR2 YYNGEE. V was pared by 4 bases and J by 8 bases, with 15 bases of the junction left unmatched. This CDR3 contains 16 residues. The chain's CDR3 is CASSTRQGGEHDEQFF. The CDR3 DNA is TGTGCCAGCAGCACCCGACAGGGCGGTGAACACGATGAGCAGTTCTTC.

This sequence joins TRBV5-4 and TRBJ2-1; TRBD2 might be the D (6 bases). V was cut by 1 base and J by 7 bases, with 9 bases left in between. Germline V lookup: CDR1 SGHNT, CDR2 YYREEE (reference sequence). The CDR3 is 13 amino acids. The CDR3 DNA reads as TGTGCCAGCAGCTTGACCGGGAGTAATGAGCAGTTCTTC. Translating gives CASSLTGSNEQFF.

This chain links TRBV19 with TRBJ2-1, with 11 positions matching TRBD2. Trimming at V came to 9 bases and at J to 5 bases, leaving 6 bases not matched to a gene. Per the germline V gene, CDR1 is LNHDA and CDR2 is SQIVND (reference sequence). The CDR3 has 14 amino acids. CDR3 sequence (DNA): TGTGCCAGCATGACTAGCGGGATCGACAATGAGCAGTTCTTC. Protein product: CASMTSGIDNEQFF. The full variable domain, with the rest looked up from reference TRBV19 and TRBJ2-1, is DGGITQSPKYLFRKEGQNVTLSCEQNLNHDAMYWYRQDPGQGLRLIYYSQIVNDFQKGDIAEGYSVSREKKESFPLTVTSAQKNPTAFYLCASMTSGIDNEQFFGPGTRLTVL.

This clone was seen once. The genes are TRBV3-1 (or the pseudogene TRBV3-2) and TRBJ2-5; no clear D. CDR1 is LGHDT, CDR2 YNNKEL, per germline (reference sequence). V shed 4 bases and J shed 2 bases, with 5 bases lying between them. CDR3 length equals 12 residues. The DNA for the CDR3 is TGTGCCAGCAGCCGCCAGCAAGAGACCCAGTACTTC. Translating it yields CASSRQQETQYF.

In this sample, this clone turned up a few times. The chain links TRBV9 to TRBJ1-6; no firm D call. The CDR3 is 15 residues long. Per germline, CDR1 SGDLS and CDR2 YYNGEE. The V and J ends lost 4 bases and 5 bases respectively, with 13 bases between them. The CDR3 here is CASSPLDRNNSPLHF. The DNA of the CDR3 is TGTGCCAGCAGCCCCCTAGATAGAAATAATTCACCCCTCCACTTT.

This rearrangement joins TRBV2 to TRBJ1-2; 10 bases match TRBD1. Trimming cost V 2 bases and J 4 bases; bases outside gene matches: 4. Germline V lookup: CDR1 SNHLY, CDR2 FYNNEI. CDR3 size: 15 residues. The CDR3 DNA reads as TGTGCCAGCAGTGAATGGACAGGGGGGTTCTATGGCTACACCTTC. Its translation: CASSEWTGGFYGYTF. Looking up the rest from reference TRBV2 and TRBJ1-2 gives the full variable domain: EPEVTQTPSHQVTQMGQEVILRCVPISNHLYFYWYRQILGQKVEFLVSFYNNEISEKSEIFDDQFSVERPDGSNFTLKIRSTKLEDSAMYFCASSEWTGGFYGYTFGSGTRLTVV.

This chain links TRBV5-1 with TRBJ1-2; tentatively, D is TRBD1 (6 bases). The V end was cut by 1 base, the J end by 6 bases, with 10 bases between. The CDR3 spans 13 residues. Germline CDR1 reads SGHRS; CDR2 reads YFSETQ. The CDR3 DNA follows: TGCGCCAGCAGCTTGACAGGGAGAGATGGCTACACCTTC. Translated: CASSLTGRDGYTF.

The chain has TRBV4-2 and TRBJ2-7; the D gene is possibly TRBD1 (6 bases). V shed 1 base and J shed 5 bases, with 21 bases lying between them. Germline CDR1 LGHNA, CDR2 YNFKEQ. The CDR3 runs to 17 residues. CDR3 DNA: TGTGCCAGCAGCCAAGTCCTTGGCGGCAGGGGAAGGCACGAGCAGTACTTC. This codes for CASSQVLGGRGRHEQYF.

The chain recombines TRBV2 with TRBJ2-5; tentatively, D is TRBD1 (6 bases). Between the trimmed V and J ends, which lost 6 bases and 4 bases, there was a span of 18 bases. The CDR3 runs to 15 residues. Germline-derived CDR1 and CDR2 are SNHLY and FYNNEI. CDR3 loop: CASSGFGQGGETQYF. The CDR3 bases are TGTGCCAGCAGCGGGTTTGGACAAGGGGGAGAGACCCAGTACTTC.

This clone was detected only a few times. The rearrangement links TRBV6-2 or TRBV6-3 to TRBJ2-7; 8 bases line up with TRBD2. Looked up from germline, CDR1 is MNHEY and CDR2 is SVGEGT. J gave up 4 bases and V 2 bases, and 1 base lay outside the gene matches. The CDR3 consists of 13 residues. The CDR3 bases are TGTGCCAGCAGTTACAGCGGGAGTTACGAGCAGTACTTC. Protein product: CASSYSGSYEQYF.

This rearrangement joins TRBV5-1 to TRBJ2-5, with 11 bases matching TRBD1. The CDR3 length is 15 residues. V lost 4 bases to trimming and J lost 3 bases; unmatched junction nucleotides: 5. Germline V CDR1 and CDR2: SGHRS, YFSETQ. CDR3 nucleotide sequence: TGCGCCAGCAGCCCAGGGACAGGGGGGGAAGAGACCCAGTACTTC. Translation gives CASSPGTGGEETQYF.

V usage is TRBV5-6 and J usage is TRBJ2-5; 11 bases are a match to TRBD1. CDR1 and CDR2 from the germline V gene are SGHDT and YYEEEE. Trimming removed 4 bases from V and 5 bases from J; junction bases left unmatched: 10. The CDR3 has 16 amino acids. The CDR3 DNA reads TGTGCCAGCAGCACTACCGGACAGGGGGCTTTGGAGACCCAGTACTTC. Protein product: CASSTTGQGALETQYF.

The CDR3 region is CASSLQGRNTGELFF. The CDR3 DNA sequence: TGCGCCAGCAGCTTGCAGGGGCGGAACACCGGGGAGCTGTTTTTT. The chain employs TRBV5-1 and TRBJ2-2; maybe TRBD1 (6 bases). Germline lookup yields CDR1 SGHRS and CDR2 YFSETQ. The CDR3 runs to 15 residues. Trimming shortened V by 1 base and J by 1 base, and 8 bases separated the two germline ends. Full variable domain (remainder filled in from reference TRBV5-1 and TRBJ2-2): KAGVTQTPRYLIKTRGQQVTLSCSPISGHRSVSWYQQTPGQGLQFLFEYFSETQRNKGNFPGRFSGRQFSNSRSEMNVSTLELGDSALYLCASSLQGRNTGELFFGEGSRLTVL.

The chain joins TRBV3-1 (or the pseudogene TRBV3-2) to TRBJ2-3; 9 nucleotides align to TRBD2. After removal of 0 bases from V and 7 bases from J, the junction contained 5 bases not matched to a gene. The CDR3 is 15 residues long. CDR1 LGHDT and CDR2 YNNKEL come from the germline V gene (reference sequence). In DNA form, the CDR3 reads TGTGCCAGCAGCCAAGAGTTGCTAGCGGGGAATACGCAGTATTTT. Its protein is CASSQELLAGNTQYF.

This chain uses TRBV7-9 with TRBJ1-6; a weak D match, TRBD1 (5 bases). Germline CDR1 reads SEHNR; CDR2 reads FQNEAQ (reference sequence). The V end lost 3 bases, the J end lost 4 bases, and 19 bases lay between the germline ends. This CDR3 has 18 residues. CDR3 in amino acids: CASSFTVWQGTYNSPLHF. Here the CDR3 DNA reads TGTGCCAGCAGCTTCACGGTTTGGCAGGGCACTTATAATTCACCCCTCCACTTT.

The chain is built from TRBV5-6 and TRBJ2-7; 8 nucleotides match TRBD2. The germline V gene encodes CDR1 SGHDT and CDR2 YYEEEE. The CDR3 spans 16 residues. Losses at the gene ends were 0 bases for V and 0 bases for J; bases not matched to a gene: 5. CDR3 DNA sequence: TGTGCCAGCAGCTTGGGGGGCGGGAGGAGCTCCTACGAGCAGTACTTC. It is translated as CASSLGGGRSSYEQYF.

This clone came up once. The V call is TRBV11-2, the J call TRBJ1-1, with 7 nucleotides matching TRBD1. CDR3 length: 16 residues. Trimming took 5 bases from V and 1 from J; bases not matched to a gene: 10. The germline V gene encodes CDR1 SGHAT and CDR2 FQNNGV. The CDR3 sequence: CASSPMLGTANTEAFF. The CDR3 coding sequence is TGTGCCAGCAGCCCGATGCTCGGGACAGCGAACACTGAAGCTTTCTTT.

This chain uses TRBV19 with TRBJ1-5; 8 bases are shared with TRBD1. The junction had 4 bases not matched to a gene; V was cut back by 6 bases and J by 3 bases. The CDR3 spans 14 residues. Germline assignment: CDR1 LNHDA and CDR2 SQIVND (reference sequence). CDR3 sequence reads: CASRDRAFNQPQHF. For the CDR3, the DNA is TGTGCCAGTAGGGACAGGGCGTTCAATCAGCCCCAGCATTTT.

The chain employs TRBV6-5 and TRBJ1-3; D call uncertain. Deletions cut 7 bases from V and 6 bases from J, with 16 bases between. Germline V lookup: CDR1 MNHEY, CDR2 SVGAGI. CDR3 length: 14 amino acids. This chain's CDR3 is CASNSEGLENTIYF. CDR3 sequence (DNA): TGTGCCAGCAATAGCGAAGGTCTGGAAAACACCATATATTTT.

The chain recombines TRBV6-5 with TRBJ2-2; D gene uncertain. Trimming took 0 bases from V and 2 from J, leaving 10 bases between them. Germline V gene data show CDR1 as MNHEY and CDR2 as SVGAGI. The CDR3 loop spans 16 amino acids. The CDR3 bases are TGTGCCAGCAGTTACTCTGAGGCCCAAAACACCGGGGAGCTGTTTTTT. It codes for CASSYSEAQNTGELFF.

This CDR3 is CASSVTGASYNEQFF. In DNA form, the CDR3 reads TGCGCCAGCAGCGTCACAGGGGCCTCCTACAATGAGCAGTTCTTC. This sequence joins TRBV5-1 and TRBJ2-1, with TRBD1 identical over 7 bases. This CDR3 has 15 residues. CDR1 and CDR2 (germline): SGHRS, YFSETQ. The junction had 4 bases not matched to a gene; V was cut back by 4 bases and J by 0 bases.

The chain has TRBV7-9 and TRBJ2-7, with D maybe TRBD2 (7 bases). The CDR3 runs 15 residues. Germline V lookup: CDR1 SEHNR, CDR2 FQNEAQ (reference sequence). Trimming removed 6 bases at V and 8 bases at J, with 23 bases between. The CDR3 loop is CASRDGEGGDLQQYF. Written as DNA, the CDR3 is TGTGCCAGCAGGGATGGGGAGGGGGGAGACTTACAGCAGTACTTC.

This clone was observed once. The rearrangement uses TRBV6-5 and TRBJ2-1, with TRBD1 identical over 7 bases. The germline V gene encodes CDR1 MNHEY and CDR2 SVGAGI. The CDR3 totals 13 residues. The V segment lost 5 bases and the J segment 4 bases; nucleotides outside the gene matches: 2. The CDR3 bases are TGTGCCAGCAGTCTGGGACAGTACAATGAGCAGTTCTTC. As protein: CASSLGQYNEQFF.

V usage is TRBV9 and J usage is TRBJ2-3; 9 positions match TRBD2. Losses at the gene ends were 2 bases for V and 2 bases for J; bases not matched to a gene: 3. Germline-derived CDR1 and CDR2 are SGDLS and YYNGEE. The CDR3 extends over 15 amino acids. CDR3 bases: TGTGCCAGCAGCGTCGGGACTAGCAACACAGATACGCAGTATTTT. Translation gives CASSVGTSNTDTQYF.

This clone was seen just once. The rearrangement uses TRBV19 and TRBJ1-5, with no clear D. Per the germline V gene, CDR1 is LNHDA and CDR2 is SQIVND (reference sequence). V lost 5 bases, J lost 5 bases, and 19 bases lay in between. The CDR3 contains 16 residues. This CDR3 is CASSSRGLGSYQPQHF. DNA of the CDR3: TGTGCCAGTAGTTCTCGGGGATTGGGGTCTTATCAGCCCCAGCATTTT.